A single sample gave rise to the 31 T cell receptor beta chains below, sequenced in a study of blood T cell repertoires in COVID-19. Using immunoSEQ multiplex PCR, the repertoire was profiled, and TCRdb retains in-frame clones only, with some absent. The sample includes about 120,000 clones, about 88% seen only once; the top ten take approximately 1.5%. Sample: peripheral blood. The receptor source for this set is a man aged 35 to 55 with acute or convalescent COVID-19.

The chain has TRBV6-6 and TRBJ2-1, with D uncertain. The CDR3 runs to 15 residues. Germline CDR1 is MNHNY and CDR2 is SVGAGI (reference sequence). With 10 bases removed from V and 2 bases from J, the gap between germline ends came to 18 bases. DNA of the CDR3: TGTGCCATCCAGGCTCCCGAAAACGCCTACAATGAGCAGTTCTTC. Protein: CAIQAPENAYNEQFF.

The gene calls are TRBV28 and TRBJ2-7; D is undetermined. Germline CDR1 and CDR2: MDHEN and SYDVKM. V was clipped by 6 bases and J by 2 bases, with 14 bases between them. CDR3 size: 14 residues. DNA of the CDR3: TGTGCCAGCAGCCCGACTTTGGCGCCCTACGAGCAGTACTTC. Its translation: CASSPTLAPYEQYF.

The rearrangement uses TRBV3-1 (or the pseudogene TRBV3-2) and TRBJ1-1; unclear D gene. V gave up 0 bases and J gave up 7 bases, with 9 bases separating them. The CDR3 sequence is 13 residues long. CDR1 LGHDT and CDR2 YNNKEL come from the germline V gene (reference sequence). The CDR3 reads CASSQDKTSEAFF. The CDR3, as DNA: TGTGCCAGCAGCCAAGACAAGACAAGTGAAGCTTTCTTT.

This chain links TRBV10-2 with TRBJ2-7; D possibly corresponds to TRBD2 (5 bases). The germline V gene encodes CDR1 WSHSY and CDR2 SAAADI. V lost 3 bases to trimming and J lost 1 base, with 10 bases between them. This CDR3 region has 14 residues. The CDR3 DNA is TGCGCCAGCAGTGAATCGAGGGTTTCCTACGAGCAGTACTTC. Translated: CASSESRVSYEQYF.

The chain recombines TRBV28 with TRBJ2-2; a possible D gene is TRBD1 (7 bases). The CDR3 loop spans 16 amino acids. Germline CDR1 is MDHEN and CDR2 is SYDVKM. Trimming removed 0 bases at V and 1 base at J, with 9 bases between. DNA of the CDR3: TGTGCCAGCAGTTTATGGCAGGGGGGGAACACCGGGGAGCTGTTTTTT. As protein: CASSLWQGGNTGELFF.

The rearrangement joins TRBV11-2 to TRBJ2-7; no clear D gene. The germline gives CDR1 SGHAT, CDR2 FQNNGV. V lost 5 bases, J lost 5 bases, and 10 bases lay in between. The CDR3 covers 12 residues. The CDR3 DNA reads TGTGCCAGCAGCGGTACTTTTCACGAGCAGTACTTC. Protein sequence: CASSGTFHEQYF. Using reference TRBV11-2 and TRBJ2-7 for the parts outside the CDR3, the full variable domain is EAGVAQSPRYKIIEKRQSVAFWCNPISGHATLYWYQQILGQGPKLLIQFQNNGVVDDSQLPKDRFSAERLKGVDSTLKIQPAKLEDSAVYLCASSGTFHEQYFGPGTRLTVT.

The V and J genes are TRBV21-1 and TRBJ1-2; the table gives TRBD1 as D, unverified against the DNA. TRBV21-1 is flagged as a pseudogene. The CDR3 totals 15 residues. In nucleotides, the CDR3 is TGTGCCAGCAGCCCCTGGACAGTCCCCTTCTTGGGCTACACCTTC. Its protein is CASSPWTVPFLGYTF.

This clone was detected a few times. V gene TRBV6-2 or TRBV6-3 combines with J gene TRBJ1-1, with 10 bases identical to TRBD1. The CDR3 runs 20 residues. With 0 bases clipped from V and 6 bases from J, the junction kept 19 bases outside the gene matches. CDR1 MNHEY and CDR2 SVGEGT come from the germline V gene. CDR3 in DNA: TGTGCCAGCAGTTACTCCGCCCCGACAGGGGGCGCGGGAAAACCCGCTGAAGCTTTCTTT. As protein: CASSYSAPTGGAGKPAEAFF.

As to this clone: A junction end diverges from the germline sequence, so it may reflect a read error. The chain carries TRBV29-1 and TRBJ2-2; D not resolved. This CDR3 has 15 amino acids. Germline V gene data show CDR1 as SQVTM and CDR2 as ANQGSEA. CDR3 in amino acids: CSVKDLEENTGELFF. The CDR3 nucleotides read TGCAGCGTTAAAGACCTAGAGGAGAACACCGGGGAGCTGTTTTTT.

The V gene is TRBV7-3, the J gene TRBJ2-1, with 9 bases that match TRBD2. Losses at the gene ends were 2 bases for V and 7 bases for J; bases not matched to a gene: 6. The V gene's germline CDR1 is SGHTA and CDR2 FQGTGA. CDR3 length: 15 residues. CDR3 DNA sequence: TGTGCCAGCAGCTTACTAGCGGGGTCGTTAAATGAGCAGTTCTTC. Residues: CASSLLAGSLNEQFF.

V and J are TRBV5-1 and TRBJ2-2; TRBD1 agrees at 9 bases. With V trimmed by 2 bases and J by 2 bases, 1 base remained unmatched. There are 15 residues in the CDR3. CDR1 is SGHRS, CDR2 YFSETQ, per germline. DNA of the CDR3: TGCGCCAGCAGCTTTACAGGGGGCAACACCGGGGAGCTGTTTTTT. This encodes CASSFTGGNTGELFF.

This chain connects TRBV19 to TRBJ1-3; unclear D gene. This CDR3 region has 15 residues. With 6 bases removed from V and 0 bases from J, the gap between germline ends came to 12 bases. CDR1 and CDR2 (germline): LNHDA, SQIVND (reference sequence). CDR3 sequence reads: CASSGRHHSGNTIYF. The CDR3 nucleotides read TGTGCCAGTAGCGGCAGACACCACTCTGGAAACACCATATATTTT.

This clone was detected once. The gene calls are TRBV7-8 and TRBJ2-5; D gene uncertain. This CDR3 comprises 12 residues. From germline, CDR1 is SGHVS and CDR2 FQNEAQ. V lost 3 bases and J lost 6, with 8 bases in between. The CDR3 loop is CASSFAEKTQYF. CDR3 bases: TGTGCCAGCAGCTTTGCGGAGAAGACCCAGTACTTC. The variable domain in full, with the rest retrieved from reference TRBV7-8 and TRBJ2-5, is GAGVSQSPRYKVAKRGQDVALRCDPISGHVSLFWYQQALGQGPEFLTYFQNEAQLDKSGLPSDRFFAERPEGSVSTLKIQRTQQEDSAVYLCASSFAEKTQYFGPGTRLLVL.

The V and J genes are TRBV6-5 and TRBJ2-4; 10 bases align to TRBD2. After removal of 2 bases from V and 8 bases from J, the junction contained 3 bases not matched to a gene. The germline V gene encodes CDR1 MNHEY and CDR2 SVGAGI. The CDR3 has 14 amino acids. The CDR3 coding sequence is TGTGCCAGCAGTTACGGTCTAGCGGGGGACATTCAGTACTTC. Residues: CASSYGLAGDIQYF.

V and J are TRBV5-4 and TRBJ2-1; 8 bases fit TRBD2. The CDR3 covers 13 residues. V lost 4 bases, J lost 4 bases, and 1 base stayed unmatched. Germline loops: CDR1 SGHNT, CDR2 YYREEE (reference sequence). In nucleotides, the CDR3 is TGTGCCAGCAGCGCTAGCGGGTACAATGAGCAGTTCTTC. It encodes CASSASGYNEQFF.

The CDR3 nucleotides are TGTGCCAGCAGCTTAGTGGGACGGGGCACGGGGGTCCTATACGAGCAGTACTTC. The encoded protein is CASSLVGRGTGVLYEQYF. The rearrangement joins TRBV7-2 to TRBJ2-7, with D perhaps TRBD2 (6 bases). With 1 base removed from V and 4 bases from J, the gap between germline ends came to 23 bases. Germline V gene sequence: CDR1 SGHTA, CDR2 FQGNSA. This CDR3 has 18 amino acids.

The V gene is TRBV21-1, the J gene TRBJ2-7; no DNA check was done on the table's D call, TRBD2. TRBV21-1 is a pseudogene segment. The CDR3 loop spans 13 amino acids. The CDR3 loop is CASKVDGGSEQYF. CDR3 in DNA: TGTGCCAGCAAGGTGGATGGCGGGAGCGAGCAGTACTTC.

This chain uses TRBV19 with TRBJ1-3, with D hard to call. The germline CDR1 and CDR2 sequences are LNHDA and SQIVND (reference sequence). This CDR3 has 15 residues. The germline V and J ends were trimmed by 3 bases and 1 base, with 10 bases remaining between them. In DNA form, the CDR3 reads TGTGCCAGTAGTATTGCCGCGGTATCTGGAAACACCATATATTTT. It encodes CASSIAAVSGNTIYF.

CDR3 region: CAISGTANYGYTF. The CDR3 region has the DNA TGTGCCATCTCCGGGACAGCTAACTATGGCTACACCTTC. The chain combines TRBV10-3 with TRBJ1-2; TRBD1 aligns across 7 bases. This CDR3 has 13 amino acids. Looked up from germline, CDR1 is ENHRY and CDR2 is SYGVKD. The ends lost 8 bases at V and 0 bases at J; junction bases unmatched: 3.

The chain has TRBV7-9 and TRBJ1-2; TRBD1 might be the D (5 bases). V lost 5 bases, J lost 1 base, and 17 bases lay in between. The CDR3 has 16 residues. The germline gives CDR1 SEHNR, CDR2 FQNEAQ (reference sequence). CDR3 residues: CASSPRPLGLNYGYTF. CDR3 sequence (DNA): TGTGCCAGCAGCCCCCGTCCGTTGGGACTTAACTATGGCTACACCTTC.

The genes are TRBV6-6 and TRBJ1-2, with D possibly TRBD1 on 6 matching bases. Trimming removed 2 bases from V and 8 bases from J, with 12 bases in between. CDR1 MNHNY and CDR2 SVGAGI come from the germline V gene (reference sequence). The CDR3 extends over 13 amino acids. The CDR3 reads CASSYKQGEGYTF. In DNA, the CDR3 is TGTGCCAGCAGTTACAAACAGGGAGAGGGCTACACCTTC.

The chain combines TRBV27 with TRBJ2-7; TRBD2 might be the D (5 bases). Per the germline V gene, CDR1 is MNHEY and CDR2 is SMNVEV (reference sequence). The V end was cut by 8 bases, the J end by 1 base, with 12 bases between. CDR3 length equals 13 residues. CDR3 sequence: CASARTGSYEQYF. CDR3 DNA: TGTGCCAGCGCCCGGACTGGGTCCTACGAGCAGTACTTC.

This clone came up a few times. The genes are TRBV6-5 and TRBJ2-7; perhaps TRBD2 as D (7 bases). The germline V gene has CDR1 MNHEY and CDR2 SVGAGI. V gave up 6 bases and J gave up 4 bases, with 19 bases separating them. There are 15 residues in the CDR3. The CDR3 reads CASRTQGGGLYEQYF. In DNA, the CDR3 is TGTGCCAGCAGAACACAAGGGGGGGGGCTTTACGAGCAGTACTTC.

V is TRBV5-1 and J is TRBJ2-1; the match to TRBD2 covers 10 bases. Germline lookup yields CDR1 SGHRS and CDR2 YFSETQ. The V segment lost 6 bases and the J segment 0 bases; nucleotides outside the gene matches: 15. This CDR3 comprises 19 residues. In DNA form, the CDR3 reads TGCGCCAGCATCCGGAGTAGCGGGGGGCCCACCCCCTCCTACAATGAGCAGTTCTTC. Protein product: CASIRSSGGPTPSYNEQFF.

V usage is TRBV28 and J usage is TRBJ1-1, with D possibly TRBD1 on 5 matching bases. Looked up from germline, CDR1 is MDHEN and CDR2 is SYDVKM. This CDR3 has 15 residues. Trimming took 5 bases from V and 0 from J, leaving 13 bases between them. The CDR3 loop is CASSTSGILNTEAFF. In DNA form, the CDR3 reads TGTGCCAGCAGTACGTCAGGGATACTGAACACTGAAGCTTTCTTT.

This rearrangement joins TRBV18 to TRBJ1-3; TRBD1 matches 7 bases. The CDR3 length is 14 residues. The V segment lost 3 bases and the J segment 4 bases; nucleotides outside the gene matches: 3. The germline CDR1 and CDR2 sequences are KGHSH and LQKENI. The CDR3 is CASSPNRGGNTIYF. The CDR3 bases are TGTGCCAGCTCACCGAACAGGGGAGGAAACACCATATATTTT.

The rearrangement links TRBV6-5 to TRBJ2-5; D perhaps matches TRBD1 (5 bases). The V end was cut by 0 bases, the J end by 2 bases, with 10 bases between. This CDR3 is built from 15 residues. CDR1 is MNHEY and CDR2 is SVGAGI in the germline V gene. CDR3 sequence (DNA): TGTGCCAGCAGTTACTCCGGGCGGACACAAGAGACCCAGTACTTC. Its protein product is CASSYSGRTQETQYF.

This clone was counted between two and nine times. The CDR3 sequence is CASSQPGQGLYEQYF. CDR3 sequence (DNA): TGTGCCAGCAGTCAACCGGGACAGGGATTATACGAGCAGTACTTC. The V call is TRBV6-2 or TRBV6-3, the J call TRBJ2-7, with 9 positions matching TRBD1. V shed 5 bases and J 4 bases; nucleotides not matched to a gene: 9. The CDR3 covers 15 residues. The germline CDR1 and CDR2 sequences are MNHEY and SVGEGT.

The J gene is TRBJ2-7, the V gene TRBV7-9, with TRBD2 identical over 9 bases. Germline V lookup: CDR1 SEHNR, CDR2 FQNEAQ (reference sequence). J was trimmed by 5 bases and V by 1 base; bases with no gene match: 6. This CDR3 contains 15 residues. The CDR3 DNA is TGTGCCAGCAGCTTAGTGGCTAGCGGGGCCGACGAGCAGTACTTC. It codes for CASSLVASGADEQYF.

The chain carries TRBV18 and TRBJ1-2; D might be TRBD1 (6 bases). The CDR3 extends over 12 amino acids. Trimming shortened V by 3 bases and J by 8 bases, and 10 bases separated the two germline ends. The germline CDR1 and CDR2 sequences are KGHSH and LQKENI. The CDR3: CASSPYREGYTF. CDR3 in DNA: TGTGCCAGCTCACCGTACAGGGAAGGCTACACCTTC.

The rearrangement links TRBV5-1 to TRBJ2-7; D perhaps matches TRBD2 (5 bases). CDR1 and CDR2 (germline): SGHRS, YFSETQ. Between the trimmed V and J ends, which lost 0 bases and 7 bases, there was a span of 5 bases. This CDR3 has 11 residues. CDR3 nucleotides: TGCGCCAGCAGCTTGGGAGGGGAGCAGTACTTC. Translated: CASSLGGEQYF.